This is a list of T cell receptor beta chains from one sample in a study of blood T cell repertoires in COVID-19. The table came from immunoSEQ multiplex PCR; TCRdb's copy has only in-frame clones and leaves some out. This table holds about 120,000 clones, less than 90% found once. The material sequenced was PBMCs or T cells enriched from blood (not recorded which). Receptors were obtained from a woman between 25 and 40 years old who had recovered from COVID-19. Each CDR3 is given with its conserved first and last residue. The D gene is left open where the match is weak. Some rows mark clone size as missing; the rest say once, few, many or name a class of expanded clone.

CDR3 protein,CDR3 DNA,V gene,D gene,J gene,clone size
CATSRRQGYGTEAFF,TGTGCCACCAGCAGAAGACAGGGTTACGGCACTGAAGCTTTCTTT,TRBV15,TRBD1,TRBJ1-1,NA
CASSNNHHPAGGGETQYF,TGTGCCAGCAGTAATAACCACCACCCAGCGGGAGGAGGAGAGACCCAGTACTTC,TRBV5-8,TRBD2,TRBJ2-5,NA
CASSEGGAAGYTF,TGTGCCAGCAGTGAGGGGGGGGCAGCTGGCTACACCTTC,TRBV6-4,NA,TRBJ1-2,NA
CASSAGTGDEAFF,TGTGCCAGCAGCGCCGGGACAGGGGATGAAGCTTTCTTT,TRBV9,TRBD1,TRBJ1-1,NA
CASSLKSGGNQPQHF,TGCGCCAGCAGCTTGAAATCGGGAGGGAACCAGCCCCAGCATTTT,TRBV5-1,NA,TRBJ1-5,NA
CASSPLGRRVHIQYF,TGTGCCAGCAGTCCCCTAGGACGGCGGGTACACATTCAGTACTTC,TRBV6-5,NA,TRBJ2-4,NA
CAISAQGRYGYTF,TGTGCCATCAGTGCCCAGGGTCGCTATGGCTACACCTTC,TRBV10-3,NA,TRBJ1-2,NA
CASSSPGSGYTF,TGTGCCAGCAGTTCGCCAGGGTCTGGCTACACCTTC,TRBV6-5,NA,TRBJ1-2,once
CASSVLTGEKNTEAFF,TGTGCCAGCAGCGTCCTGACAGGGGAAAAGAACACTGAAGCTTTCTTT,TRBV11-2,TRBD1,TRBJ1-1,NA
CASSVTPGGKSADTQYF,TGTGCCAGCAGCGTAACCCCAGGAGGGAAAAGCGCAGATACGCAGTATTTT,TRBV9,NA,TRBJ2-3,NA
CASSKESAGARGYTF,TGTGCCAGTAGTAAGGAGTCAGCCGGAGCGAGGGGCTACACCTTC,TRBV19,NA,TRBJ1-2,NA
CAIMGELAPSYNEQFF,TGTGCCATCATGGGAGAGCTAGCCCCCTCCTACAATGAGCAGTTCTTC,TRBV10-3,NA,TRBJ2-1,NA
CASSRREGPYNEQFF,TGCGCCAGCAGCCGGCGGGAGGGCCCCTACAATGAGCAGTTCTTC,TRBV4-1,TRBD2,TRBJ2-1,NA
CASSSQITSGRANF,TGTGCCAGCAGCTCCCAAATAACTAGCGGGAGGGCCAACTTC,TRBV7-2,TRBD2,TRBJ2-7,few
CAWSGGRVSTDTQYF,TGTGCCTGGAGTGGAGGCAGGGTTAGCACAGATACGCAGTATTTT,TRBV30,NA,TRBJ2-3,NA
CASSQTRLADIQYF,TGTGCCAGCAGCCAAACTCGACTAGCAGACATTCAGTACTTC,TRBV7-2,TRBD2,TRBJ2-4,NA
CASSLATTGELFF,TGTGCCAGCAGCTTGGCGACTACCGGGGAGCTGTTTTTT,TRBV5-4,NA,TRBJ2-2,NA
CASRPLALTGELFF,TGTGCCAGCAGACCTCTAGCGTTGACCGGGGAGCTGTTTTTT,TRBV28,NA,TRBJ2-2,NA
CASSLWGDRLNTEAFF,TGTGCCAGCAGTTTATGGGGGGACAGGTTGAACACTGAAGCTTTCTTT,TRBV28,TRBD1,TRBJ1-1,NA
CASSPPAGAKEKLFF,TGTGCCAGTAGTCCGCCGGCGGGGGCAAAGGAAAAACTGTTTTTT,TRBV19,NA,TRBJ1-4,few
CASSQARGPYNEQFF,TGTGCCAGCAGCCAAGCCAGGGGGCCGTACAATGAGCAGTTCTTC,TRBV3-1/TRBV3-2,TRBD1,TRBJ2-1,NA
CASTDSRNQPQHF,TGTGCCAGCACGGACAGCCGCAATCAGCCCCAGCATTTT,TRBV28,NA,TRBJ1-5,NA
CASGVGTGAYEQYF,TGCGCCAGCGGGGTGGGGACAGGGGCCTACGAGCAGTACTTC,TRBV5-1,TRBD1,TRBJ2-7,once
CASSRGGGTSGTTDTQYF,TGTGCCAGCAGCCGAGGTGGGGGGACTAGCGGGACCACAGATACGCAGTATTTT,TRBV2,TRBD2,TRBJ2-3,NA
CASSFPMKGLAPYNEQFF,TGTGCCAGCAGCTTCCCTATGAAGGGACTAGCGCCCTACAATGAGCAGTTCTTC,TRBV7-2,TRBD2,TRBJ2-1,NA
CASSLSGTGEGTQYF,TGTGCCAGCAGTTTATCCGGGACAGGGGAGGGGACCCAGTACTTC,TRBV27,TRBD1,TRBJ2-5,NA
CASSQRQGATNYGYTF,TGCGCCAGCAGCCAACGACAGGGGGCCACTAACTATGGCTACACCTTC,TRBV4-1,TRBD1,TRBJ1-2,once
CASTGQRGGELFF,TGTGCCAGCACGGGCCAACGGGGCGGGGAGCTGTTTTTT,TRBV9,NA,TRBJ2-2,few
CASSHIGQGAGYTF,TGCGCCAGCAGCCACATTGGACAGGGGGCTGGCTACACCTTC,TRBV4-1,TRBD1,TRBJ1-2,NA
CASSPGGLANQPQHF,TGTGCCAGCTCACCGGGGGGGCTTGCTAATCAGCCCCAGCATTTT,TRBV18,NA,TRBJ1-5,NA
CASSLGDSGGTYTGELFF,TGTGCCAGCAGCTTAGGGGACTCGGGGGGCACGTACACCGGGGAGCTGTTTTTT,TRBV7-6,NA,TRBJ2-2,NA
CASSLVLAGHLRDTQYF,TGTGCCAGCAGCTTAGTGTTAGCGGGACACCTGCGGGATACGCAGTATTTT,TRBV7-6,TRBD2,TRBJ2-3,NA
CASSYSGAYEQYF,TGTGCCAGCAGTTACTCAGGGGCGTACGAGCAGTACTTC,TRBV6-2/TRBV6-3,NA,TRBJ2-7,NA
CASSRRGLAGAYEQYF,TGTGCCAGCAGCCGGAGGGGACTAGCGGGAGCCTACGAGCAGTACTTC,TRBV3-1/TRBV3-2,TRBD2,TRBJ2-7,few
CASSSGTINSPLHF,TGCGCCAGCAGCTCCGGGACAATCAATTCACCCCTCCACTTT,TRBV5-1,NA,TRBJ1-6,few
CASSSGRGHGNSPLHF,TGCGCCAGCAGTTCGGGCAGGGGGCACGGTAATTCACCCCTCCACTTT,TRBV10-2,TRBD1,TRBJ1-6,NA
CASSQDPLAGGNSYEQYF,TGCGCCAGCTCCCAAGATCCCCTAGCGGGAGGGAACTCCTACGAGCAGTACTTC,TRBV4-1,TRBD2,TRBJ2-7,NA
CAISEPGTSGRNEQFF,TGTGCCATCAGTGAGCCCGGGACTAGCGGGAGAAATGAGCAGTTCTTC,TRBV10-3,TRBD2,TRBJ2-1,NA
CASTLNRVGNEQFF,TGTGCCAGCACCCTGAACAGGGTCGGGAATGAGCAGTTCTTC,TRBV7-9,NA,TRBJ2-1,NA
CASSFWDIQPQHF,TGTGCCAGCAGTTTCTGGGACATTCAGCCCCAGCATTTT,TRBV28,NA,TRBJ1-5,NA
CASSLGSGRTDTQYF,TGTGCCAGCAGCTTAGGAAGCGGGAGGACAGATACGCAGTATTTT,TRBV7-2,TRBD2,TRBJ2-3,NA
CASRTSPGELFF,TGTGCCAGCCGGACTAGTCCCGGGGAGCTGTTTTTT,TRBV6-1,TRBD2,TRBJ2-2,NA
CASSQDGGTSGSYEQYF,TGTGCCAGCAGCCAAGATGGGGGGACTAGCGGGAGCTACGAGCAGTACTTC,TRBV4-2,TRBD2,TRBJ2-7,NA
CASSYGAAGANVLTF,TGTGCCAGTAGTTATGGGGCGGCTGGGGCCAACGTCCTGACTTTC,TRBV19,NA,TRBJ2-6,few
CASSLGALTNQPQHF,TGTGCCAGCAGTTTGGGGGCACTCACTAATCAGCCCCAGCATTTT,TRBV27,NA,TRBJ1-5,NA
CATSRDKRSGATDTQYF,TGTGCCACCAGCAGAGATAAACGAAGCGGGGCCACAGATACGCAGTATTTT,TRBV15,TRBD2,TRBJ2-3,NA
CASSFRPGQSYEQYF,TGTGCCAGCAGCTTTCGCCCTGGACAGTCCTACGAGCAGTACTTC,TRBV7-2,NA,TRBJ2-7,NA
CASRGDRAGDTQYF,TGTGCCAGCAGGGGAGACAGGGCTGGGGATACGCAGTATTTT,TRBV2,TRBD1,TRBJ2-3,NA
CAWSQREDGEQFF,TGTGCCTGGAGTCAAAGGGAGGACGGTGAGCAGTTCTTC,TRBV30,NA,TRBJ2-1,once
CATSGTGELFF,TGTGCCACCTCGGGCACCGGGGAGCTGTTTTTT,TRBV6-5,NA,TRBJ2-2,NA
CASSLNAQGHTQYF,TGTGCCAGCAGCTTAAATGCGCAGGGGCATACGCAGTATTTT,TRBV11-2,NA,TRBJ2-3,NA
CASSIGTMGTEAFF,TGTGCCAGTAGTATTGGGACTATGGGAACTGAAGCTTTCTTT,TRBV19,NA,TRBJ1-1,NA
CAWGTGGPNTEAFF,TGTGCCTGGGGGACAGGGGGCCCGAACACTGAAGCTTTCTTT,TRBV30,TRBD1,TRBJ1-1,NA